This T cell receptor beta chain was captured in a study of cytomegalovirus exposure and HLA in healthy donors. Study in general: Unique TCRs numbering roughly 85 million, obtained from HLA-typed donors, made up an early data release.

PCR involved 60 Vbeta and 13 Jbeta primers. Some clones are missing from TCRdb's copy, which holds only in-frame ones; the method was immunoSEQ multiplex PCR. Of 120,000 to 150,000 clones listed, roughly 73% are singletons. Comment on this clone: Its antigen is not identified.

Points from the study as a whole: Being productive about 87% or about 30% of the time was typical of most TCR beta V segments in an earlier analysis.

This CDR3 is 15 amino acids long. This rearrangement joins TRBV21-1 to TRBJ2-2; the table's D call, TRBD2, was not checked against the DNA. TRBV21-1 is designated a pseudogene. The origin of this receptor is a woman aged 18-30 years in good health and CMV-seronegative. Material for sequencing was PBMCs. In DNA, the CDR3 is TGTGCCAGCAGCAGCTCAGCGGGGGGATCCGGGGAGCTGTTTTTT. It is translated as CASSSSAGGSGELFF.